These T cell receptor beta chains were read from a single sample in a study of molecular identifiers for immune sequencing clone quantification. TCRdb fed the PCR reads into MiXCR, producing one record per CDR3 protein. The table lists 80,000 to 95,000 distinct CDR3 sequences, over 15% of them singletons, with roughly 0.85% in the top ten. The sample comprised naive CD8+ T cells from blood, with Jurkat cell RNA spiked in. The receptors derive from a human donor in good health. Some libraries in this study had Jurkat cell RNA spiked in. The CDR3 runs from the conserved cysteine through the conserved F or W. The D gene is left open where the match is weak. Clone size appears in some rows only: once, few, many, or a class for an expanded clone.

cdr3_aa: CASSPSGVTPLHF
cdr3_nt: TGTGCCAGCAGTCCGTCAGGGGTAACACCCCTCCACTTT
clone_size: many
cdr3_length: 13
v_call: TRBV27
d_call: -
j_call: TRBJ1-6

cdr3_aa: CASSQDWDAGYEQYF
cdr3_nt: TGCGCCAGCAGCCAAGATTGGGACGCGGGCTACGAGCAGTACTTC
clone_size: many
cdr3_length: 15
v_call: TRBV4-3
d_call: -
j_call: TRBJ2-7

cdr3_aa: CAWSAQPTSGGSYEQYF
cdr3_nt: TGTGCCTGGAGTGCCCAACCCACTAGCGGGGGGTCCTACGAGCAGTACTTC
clone_size: many
cdr3_length: 17
v_call: TRBV30
d_call: TRBD2
j_call: TRBJ2-7

cdr3_aa: CAWSGTLSYEQYF
cdr3_nt: TGTGCCTGGAGTGGGACTCTTTCCTACGAGCAGTACTTC
clone_size: -
cdr3_length: 13
v_call: TRBV30
d_call: -
j_call: TRBJ2-7

cdr3_aa: CASSFDWTMSSYNEQFF
cdr3_nt: TGTGCCAGCAGCTTCGACTGGACAATGAGCTCCTACAATGAGCAGTTCTTC
clone_size: many
cdr3_length: 17
v_call: TRBV11-2
d_call: -
j_call: TRBJ2-1

cdr3_aa: CAIRPTGLDTEAFF
cdr3_nt: TGTGCCATCAGGCCGACAGGGTTGGACACTGAAGCTTTCTTT
clone_size: many
cdr3_length: 14
v_call: TRBV10-3
d_call: TRBD1
j_call: TRBJ1-1

cdr3_aa: CASSYPGLALPNTGELFF
cdr3_nt: TGTGCCAGCAGTTACCCGGGCTTGGCCTTACCTAACACCGGGGAGCTGTTTTTT
clone_size: few
cdr3_length: 18
v_call: TRBV6-5
d_call: -
j_call: TRBJ2-2

cdr3_aa: CASSPRTGTEAFF
cdr3_nt: TGTGCCAGCAGTCCCCGGACGGGCACTGAAGCTTTCTTT
clone_size: many
cdr3_length: 13
v_call: TRBV27
d_call: -
j_call: TRBJ1-1

cdr3_aa: CASSEGSGRITGELFF
cdr3_nt: TGTGCCAGCAGTGAAGGGAGCGGGAGGATCACCGGGGAGCTGTTTTTT
clone_size: many
cdr3_length: 16
v_call: TRBV2
d_call: TRBD2
j_call: TRBJ2-2

cdr3_aa: CASSRYRASLTDTQYF
cdr3_nt: TGTGCCAGCAGCCGCTACAGGGCTTCTCTGACAGATACGCAGTATTTT
clone_size: many
cdr3_length: 16
v_call: TRBV27
d_call: -
j_call: TRBJ2-3

cdr3_aa: CASRVYQETQYF
cdr3_nt: TGTGCCAGCAGGGTCTACCAAGAGACCCAGTACTTC
clone_size: many
cdr3_length: 12
v_call: TRBV6-1
d_call: -
j_call: TRBJ2-5

cdr3_aa: CASSLANLVGEQFF
cdr3_nt: TGTGCCAGCAGCTTGGCCAATTTAGTCGGTGAGCAGTTCTTC
clone_size: many
cdr3_length: 14
v_call: TRBV5-6
d_call: -
j_call: TRBJ2-1